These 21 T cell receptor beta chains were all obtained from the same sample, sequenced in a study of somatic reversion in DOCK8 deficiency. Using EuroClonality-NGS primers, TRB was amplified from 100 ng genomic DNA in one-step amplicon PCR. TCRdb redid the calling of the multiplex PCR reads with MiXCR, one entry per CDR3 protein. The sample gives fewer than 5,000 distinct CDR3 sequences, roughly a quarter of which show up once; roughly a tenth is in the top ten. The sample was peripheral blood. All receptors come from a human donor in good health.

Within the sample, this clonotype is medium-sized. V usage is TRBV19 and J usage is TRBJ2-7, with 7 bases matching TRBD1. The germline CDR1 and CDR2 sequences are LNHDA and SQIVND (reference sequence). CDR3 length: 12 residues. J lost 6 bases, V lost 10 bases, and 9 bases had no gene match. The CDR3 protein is CATQGDGVEQYF. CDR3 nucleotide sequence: TGTGCCACTCAGGGGGACGGAGTCGAGCAGTACTTC.

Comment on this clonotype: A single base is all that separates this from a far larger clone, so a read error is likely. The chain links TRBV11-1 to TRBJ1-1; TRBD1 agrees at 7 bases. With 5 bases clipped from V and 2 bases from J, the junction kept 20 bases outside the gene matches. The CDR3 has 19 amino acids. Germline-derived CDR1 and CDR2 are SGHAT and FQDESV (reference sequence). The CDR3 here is CASSPHRIGQGGRNTEAFF. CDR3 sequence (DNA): TGTGCCAGCAGCCCCCATCGGATTGGCCAAGGGGGCCGTAACACTGAAGCTTTCTTT.

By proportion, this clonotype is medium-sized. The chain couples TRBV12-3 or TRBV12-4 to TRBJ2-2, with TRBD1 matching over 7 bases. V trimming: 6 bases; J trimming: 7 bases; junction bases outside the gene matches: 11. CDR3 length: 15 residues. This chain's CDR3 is CASRFFSGGSGELFF. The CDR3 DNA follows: TGTGCCAGCAGATTTTTTTCAGGGGGAAGCGGGGAGCTGTTTTTT.

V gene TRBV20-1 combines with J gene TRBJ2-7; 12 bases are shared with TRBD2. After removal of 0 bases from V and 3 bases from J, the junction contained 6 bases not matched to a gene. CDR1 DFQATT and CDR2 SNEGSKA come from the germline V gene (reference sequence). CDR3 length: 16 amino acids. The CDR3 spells CSAREPGTSGFYEQYF. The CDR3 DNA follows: TGCAGTGCTAGAGAGCCCGGGACTAGCGGGTTCTACGAGCAGTACTTC.

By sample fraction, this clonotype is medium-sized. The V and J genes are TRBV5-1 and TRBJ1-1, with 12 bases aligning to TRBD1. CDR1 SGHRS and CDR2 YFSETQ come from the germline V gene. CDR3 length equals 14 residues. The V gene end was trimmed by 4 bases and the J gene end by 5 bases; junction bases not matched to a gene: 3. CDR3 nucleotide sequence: TGCGCCAGCAGCGCGGGACAGGGGGCGACTGAAGCTTTCTTT. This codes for CASSAGQGATEAFF.

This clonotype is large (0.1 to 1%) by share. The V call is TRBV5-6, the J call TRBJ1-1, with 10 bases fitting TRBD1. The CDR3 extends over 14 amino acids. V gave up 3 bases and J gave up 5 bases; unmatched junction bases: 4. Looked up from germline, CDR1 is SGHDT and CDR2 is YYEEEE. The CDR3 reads CASSYGTGVTEAFF. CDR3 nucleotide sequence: TGTGCCAGCAGCTACGGGACAGGGGTAACTGAAGCTTTCTTT.

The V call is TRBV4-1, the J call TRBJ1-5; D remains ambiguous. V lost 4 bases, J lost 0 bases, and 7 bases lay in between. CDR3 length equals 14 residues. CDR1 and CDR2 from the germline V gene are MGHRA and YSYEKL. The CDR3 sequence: CASSRIISNQPQHF. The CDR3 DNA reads TGCGCCAGCAGCCGAATAATTAGCAATCAGCCCCAGCATTTT.

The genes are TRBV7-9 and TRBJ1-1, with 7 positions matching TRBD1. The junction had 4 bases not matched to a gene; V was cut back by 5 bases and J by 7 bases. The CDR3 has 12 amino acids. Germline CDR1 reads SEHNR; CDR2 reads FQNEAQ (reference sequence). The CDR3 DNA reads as TGTGCCAGCAGCGGGACAGACGTTGAAGCTTTCTTT. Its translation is CASSGTDVEAFF.

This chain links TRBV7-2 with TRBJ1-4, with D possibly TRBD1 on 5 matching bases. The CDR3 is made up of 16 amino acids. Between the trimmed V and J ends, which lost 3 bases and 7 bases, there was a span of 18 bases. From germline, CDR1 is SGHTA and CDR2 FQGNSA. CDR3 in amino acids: CASSLGLLMGGEKLFF. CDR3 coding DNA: TGTGCCAGCAGCTTGGGACTCCTCATGGGAGGTGAAAAACTGTTTTTT. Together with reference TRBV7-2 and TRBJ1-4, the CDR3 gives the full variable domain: GAGVSQSPSNKVTEKGKDVELRCDPISGHTALYWYRQSLGQGLEFLIYFQGNSAPDKSGLPSDRFSAERTGGSVSTLTIQRTQQEDSAVYLCASSLGLLMGGEKLFFGSGTQLSVL.

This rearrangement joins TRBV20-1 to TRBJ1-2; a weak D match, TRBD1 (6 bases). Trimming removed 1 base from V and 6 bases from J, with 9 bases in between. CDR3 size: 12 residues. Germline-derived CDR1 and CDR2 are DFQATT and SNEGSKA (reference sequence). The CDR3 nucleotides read TGCAGTGCTAGAGTACAGGGCCATGGCTACACCTTC. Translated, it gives CSARVQGHGYTF.

The CDR3 is CSAMDKNEKLFF. In DNA form, the CDR3 reads TGCAGTGCTATGGACAAAAATGAAAAACTGTTTTTT. V and J are TRBV20-1 and TRBJ1-4; D might be TRBD1 (5 bases). The V end lost 4 bases, the J end lost 5 bases, and 8 bases lay between the germline ends. The CDR3 covers 12 residues. CDR1 and CDR2 from the germline V gene are DFQATT and SNEGSKA (reference sequence).

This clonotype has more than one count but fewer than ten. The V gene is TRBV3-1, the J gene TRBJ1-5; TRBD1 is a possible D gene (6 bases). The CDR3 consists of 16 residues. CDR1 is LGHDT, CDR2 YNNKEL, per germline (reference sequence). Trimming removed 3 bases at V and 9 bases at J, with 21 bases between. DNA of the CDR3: TGTGCCAGCAGCCAGGACCCTACAGGGACCGGGGGGCCCCAGCATTTT. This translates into CASSQDPTGTGGPQHF. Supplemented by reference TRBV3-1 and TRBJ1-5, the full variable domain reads DTAVSQTPKYLVTQMGNDKSIKCEQNLGHDTMYWYKQDSKKFLKIMFSYNNKELIINETVPNRFSPKSPDKAHLNLHINSLELGDSAVYFCASSQDPTGTGGPQHFGDGTRLSIL.

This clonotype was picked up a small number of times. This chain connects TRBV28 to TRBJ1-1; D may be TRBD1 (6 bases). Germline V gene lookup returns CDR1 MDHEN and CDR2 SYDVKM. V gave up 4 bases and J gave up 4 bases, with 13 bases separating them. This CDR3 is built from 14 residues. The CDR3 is CASSSPGAATEAFF. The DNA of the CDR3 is TGTGCCAGCAGTTCACCGGGGGCGGCCACTGAAGCTTTCTTT.

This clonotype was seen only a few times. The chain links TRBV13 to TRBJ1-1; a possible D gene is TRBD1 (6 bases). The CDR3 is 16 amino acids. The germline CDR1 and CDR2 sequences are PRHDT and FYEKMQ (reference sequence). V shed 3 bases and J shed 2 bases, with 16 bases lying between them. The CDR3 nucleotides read TGTGCCAGCAGCTTGATGTTCGGGGACACCAACACTGAAGCTTTCTTT. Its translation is CASSLMFGDTNTEAFF.

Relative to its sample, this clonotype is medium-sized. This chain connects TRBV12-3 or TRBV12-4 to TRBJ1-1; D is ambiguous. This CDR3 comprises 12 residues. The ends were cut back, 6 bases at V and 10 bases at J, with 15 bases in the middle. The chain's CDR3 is CASRQATAVAFF. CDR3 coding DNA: TGTGCCAGCAGGCAAGCTACAGCCGTAGCTTTCTTT.

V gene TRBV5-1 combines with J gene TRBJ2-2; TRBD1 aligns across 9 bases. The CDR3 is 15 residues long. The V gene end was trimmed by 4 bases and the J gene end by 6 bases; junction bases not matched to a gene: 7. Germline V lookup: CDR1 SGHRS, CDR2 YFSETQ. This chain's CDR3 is CASSRTGGASGELFF. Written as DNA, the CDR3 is TGCGCCAGCAGCAGAACAGGGGGCGCTTCCGGGGAGCTGTTTTTT.

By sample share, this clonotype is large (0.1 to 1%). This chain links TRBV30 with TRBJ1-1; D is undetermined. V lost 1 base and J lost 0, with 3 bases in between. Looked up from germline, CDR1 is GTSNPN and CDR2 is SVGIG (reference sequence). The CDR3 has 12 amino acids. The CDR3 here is CAWSEMNTEAFF. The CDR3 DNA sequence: TGTGCCTGGAGTGAAATGAACACTGAAGCTTTCTTT.

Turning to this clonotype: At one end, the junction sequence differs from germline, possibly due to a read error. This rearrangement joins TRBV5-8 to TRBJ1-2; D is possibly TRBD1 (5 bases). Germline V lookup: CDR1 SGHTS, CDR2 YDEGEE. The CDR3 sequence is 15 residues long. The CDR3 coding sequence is TGTGCCATCAGCCCGGAGGCAGGGATGAACTATGGCTACACCTTC. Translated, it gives CAISPEAGMNYGYTF.

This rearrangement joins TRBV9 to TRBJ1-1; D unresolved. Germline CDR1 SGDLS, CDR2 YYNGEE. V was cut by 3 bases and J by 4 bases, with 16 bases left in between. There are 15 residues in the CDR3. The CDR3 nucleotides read TGTGCCAGCAGCGCCGGTCGCGGGGTAAGCACTGAAGCTTTCTTT. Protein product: CASSAGRGVSTEAFF.

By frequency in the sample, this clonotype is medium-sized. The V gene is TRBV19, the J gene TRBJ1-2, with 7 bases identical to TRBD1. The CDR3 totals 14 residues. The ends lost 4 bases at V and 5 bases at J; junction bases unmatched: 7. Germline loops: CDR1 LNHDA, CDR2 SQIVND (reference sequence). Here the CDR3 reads CASSTEGARYGYTF. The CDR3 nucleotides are TGTGCCAGTAGTACAGAGGGGGCGCGATATGGCTACACCTTC.

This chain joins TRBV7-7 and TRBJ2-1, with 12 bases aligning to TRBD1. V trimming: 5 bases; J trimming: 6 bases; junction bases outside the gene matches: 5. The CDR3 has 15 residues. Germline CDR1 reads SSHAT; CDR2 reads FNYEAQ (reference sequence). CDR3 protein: CASSPGQGAFNEQFF. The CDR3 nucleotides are TGTGCCAGCAGCCCGGGACAGGGGGCGTTCAATGAGCAGTTCTTC.